Below, 12 T cell receptor beta chains from the same sample are listed, as sequenced in a study of blood T cell repertoires in COVID-19. Method: immunoSEQ multiplex PCR; TCRdb's copy keeps in-frame clones and lacks some. The sample yields about 240,000 clones, about four fifths seen once. Material: peripheral blood. The receptors here all came from a woman in her late teens or twenties with acute or convalescent COVID-19.

The chain combines TRBV4-3 with TRBJ2-7, with D possibly TRBD1 on 6 matching bases. Germline loops: CDR1 LGHNA, CDR2 YSLEER. Trimming shortened V by 3 bases and J by 0 bases, and 21 bases separated the two germline ends. This CDR3 contains 18 residues. Here the CDR3 DNA reads TGCGCCAGCAGCCAGGAACGTTACAGGGTCACAAGCTCCTACGAGCAGTACTTC. Translating gives CASSQERYRVTSSYEQYF.

V is TRBV25-1 and J is TRBJ2-5; 8 bases align to TRBD1. CDR3 length: 14 amino acids. Germline CDR1 MGHDK, CDR2 SYGVNS. The V segment lost 4 bases and the J segment 5 bases; nucleotides outside the gene matches: 6. CDR3 in DNA: TGTGCCAGCAGTGGGAGGACAGGGAGGGAGACCCAGTACTTC. Encoded protein: CASSGRTGRETQYF.

The chain employs TRBV27 and TRBJ1-2, with a possible D match to TRBD1 (6 bases). The CDR3 consists of 12 residues. With 4 bases removed from V and 8 bases from J, the gap between germline ends came to 11 bases. Germline V gene sequence: CDR1 MNHEY, CDR2 SMNVEV (reference sequence). The CDR3 is CASSSDSGGYTF. The CDR3 DNA sequence: TGTGCCAGCAGTTCGGACAGTGGAGGCTACACCTTC.

The V gene is TRBV28, the J gene TRBJ1-5; D is unclear. Germline V lookup: CDR1 MDHEN, CDR2 SYDVKM. The CDR3 sequence is 14 residues long. The ends were cut back, 5 bases at V and 2 bases at J, with 10 bases in the middle. CDR3: CASSQALGNQPQHF. For the CDR3, the DNA is TGTGCCAGCAGTCAGGCGTTGGGCAATCAGCCCCAGCATTTT.

The chain carries TRBV20-1 and TRBJ1-5; D not certain. Germline V gene sequence: CDR1 DFQATT, CDR2 SNEGSKA (reference sequence). V lost 6 bases to trimming and J lost 8 bases, with 11 bases between them. CDR3 size: 11 residues. CDR3 sequence reads: CSAPGKEPQHF. In DNA form, the CDR3 reads TGCAGTGCCCCGGGGAAGGAGCCCCAGCATTTT.

J is TRBJ2-6 and V is TRBV27; tentative D call: TRBD2 (7 bases). CDR3 size: 17 residues. Germline-derived CDR1 and CDR2 are MNHEY and SMNVEV (reference sequence). V lost 3 bases and J lost 0, with 12 bases in between. The CDR3 bases are TGTGCCAGCAGTTTCGGGGGGCTCAACTCTGGGGCCAACGTCCTGACTTTC. Encoded protein: CASSFGGLNSGANVLTF.

The chain recombines TRBV7-9 with TRBJ1-1, with D possibly TRBD1 on 6 matching bases. CDR3 length equals 13 residues. V was trimmed by 6 bases and J by 1 base, leaving 9 bases between them. Germline V gives CDR1 SEHNR, CDR2 FQNEAQ (reference sequence). The CDR3 is CASRQGRNTEAFF. CDR3 nucleotides: TGTGCCAGCAGGCAGGGGAGGAACACTGAAGCTTTCTTT.

This clone was counted a single time. V usage is TRBV10-3 and J usage is TRBJ2-3; D gene ambiguous. The CDR3 is 12 residues long. Trimming took 5 bases from V and 4 from J, leaving 7 bases between them. Germline CDR1 and CDR2: ENHRY and SYGVKD. In DNA form, the CDR3 reads TGTGCCATCAGTCTCCGCGCAGATACGCAGTATTTT. Protein: CAISLRADTQYF.

J is TRBJ1-6 and V is TRBV27; D possibly corresponds to TRBD1 (5 bases). Germline values: CDR1 MNHEY, CDR2 SMNVEV (reference sequence). Trimming pared 3 bases from V and 10 bases from J, leaving 10 bases between. CDR3 length: 13 amino acids. CDR3 in amino acids: CASSLGRESPLHF. The CDR3 DNA reads TGTGCCAGCAGTTTGGGCAGGGAATCACCCCTCCACTTT.

The V gene is TRBV6-5, the J gene TRBJ2-7, with TRBD2 matching over 10 bases. The CDR3 is 13 residues long. The ends lost 6 bases at V and 3 bases at J; junction bases unmatched: 2. The germline CDR1 and CDR2 sequences are MNHEY and SVGAGI. The CDR3 is CASRRTSGYEQYF. CDR3 bases: TGTGCCAGCAGGAGGACTAGCGGCTACGAGCAGTACTTC.

V is TRBV11-2 and J is TRBJ1-1; D is undetermined. Per germline, CDR1 SGHAT and CDR2 FQNNGV. The V end was cut by 1 base, the J end by 6 bases, with 12 bases between. The length of the CDR3 is 14 residues. The CDR3 nucleotides read TGTGCCAGCAGCTTAGTGTATGAGGGAGCTGAAGCTTTCTTT. Translation gives CASSLVYEGAEAFF.

This sequence joins TRBV6-2 or TRBV6-3 and TRBJ1-2, with unresolved D. V lost 2 bases to trimming and J lost 8 bases, with 15 bases between them. The germline V gene encodes CDR1 MNHEY and CDR2 SVGEGT. The CDR3 consists of 14 residues. The CDR3 DNA sequence: TGTGCCAGCAGTTACGGCCACACTGCGGCGGGCTACACCTTC. The encoded protein is CASSYGHTAAGYTF.